This entry features one TCR beta chain sequence. This specimen belongs to a study of CD8+ T cells in alopecia areata. The CDR3 is made up of 12 amino acids. CDR1 and CDR2 (germline): SGHDT, YYEEEE. Trimming took off 4 bases at V and 10 bases at J, with 14 bases between the two ends. RNA was extracted and reverse transcribed into cDNA as the sequencing template. The data were produced by immunoSEQ multiplex PCR, yet TCRdb's version contains in-frame clones alone and is incomplete. The table includes some 170,000 clones, 67% detected once. Starting from PBMCs, sorting isolated CD4+ and CD8+ T cells. The sequences come from CD8+ T cells sorted from blood, collected at week 0. This chain joins TRBV5-6 and TRBJ1-1; D is possibly TRBD1 (6 bases). This TCR was sampled from a human donor with alopecia areata. The chain's CDR3 is CASSDGQFGAFF. The CDR3 nucleotides read TGTGCCAGCAGCGATGGACAGTTTGGAGCTTTCTTT. Based on the CDR3 plus reference TRBV5-6 and TRBJ1-1, the full variable domain is DAGVTQSPTHLIKTRGQQVTLRCSPKSGHDTVSWYQQALGQGPQFIFQYYEEEERQRGNFPDRFSGHQFPNYSSELNVNALLLGDSALYLCASSDGQFGAFFGQGTRLTVV.